This entry features one TCR beta chain sequence. The sample belongs to a study of cytomegalovirus exposure and HLA in healthy donors. V dropped 3 bases and J dropped 0; count of bases not matched to a gene: 10. The germline V gene encodes CDR1 LGHNA and CDR2 YNFKEQ. The CDR3 is 18 residues long. This PCR relied on a set of 60 Vbeta primers and 13 Jbeta primers. Clones were sequenced by immunoSEQ multiplex PCR, and TCRdb holds only the in-frame ones, with some missing. The sample lists 37,000 or so clones; roughly 76% were seen once. The receptor's source is a woman aged 40 to 50 in good health and CMV-seronegative. V is TRBV4-2 and J is TRBJ2-3, with 9 positions matching TRBD2. Sequencing used PBMCs. CDR3 sequence (DNA): TGTGCCAGCAGCCATTACCCTCCCGGGACTAGCAGCACAGATACGCAGTATTTT. Encoded protein: CASSHYPPGTSSTDTQYF.